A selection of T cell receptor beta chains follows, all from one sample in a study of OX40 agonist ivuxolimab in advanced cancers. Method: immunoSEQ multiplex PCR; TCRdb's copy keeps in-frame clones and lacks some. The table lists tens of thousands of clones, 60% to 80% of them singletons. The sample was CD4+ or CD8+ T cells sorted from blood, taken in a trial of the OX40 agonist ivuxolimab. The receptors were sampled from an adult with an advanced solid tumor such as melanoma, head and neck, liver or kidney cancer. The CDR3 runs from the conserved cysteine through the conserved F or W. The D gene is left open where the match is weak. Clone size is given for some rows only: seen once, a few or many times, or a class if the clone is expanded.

CDR3: CASRLGQGESEAFF
DNA: TGTGCCAGTAGGCTGGGACAGGGAGAGTCTGAAGCTTTCTTT
length: 14
V: TRBV19
D: TRBD1
size: few
J: TRBJ1-1

CDR3: CASSIGYGGTNYEQYF
DNA: TGTGCCAGTAGTATAGGCTATGGGGGAACGAACTACGAGCAGTACTTC
length: 16
V: TRBV19
D: .
size: .
J: TRBJ2-7

CDR3: CASSTLYEQYF
DNA: TGTGCCAGTAGTACCCTCTACGAGCAGTACTTC
length: 11
V: TRBV19
D: .
size: many
J: TRBJ2-7

CDR3: CASSLSGSGANVLTF
DNA: TGCGCCAGCAGCTTGTCAGGCTCTGGGGCCAACGTCCTGACTTTC
length: 15
V: TRBV5-1
D: .
size: .
J: TRBJ2-6

CDR3: CASSLSAATNEKLFF
DNA: TGTGCCAGCAGTTTATCGGCAGCAACTAATGAAAAACTGTTTTTT
length: 15
V: TRBV28
D: .
size: few
J: TRBJ1-4

CDR3: CASTRGPGNSYNEQFF
DNA: TGCGCCAGCACCAGGGGGCCCGGCAACTCCTACAATGAGCAGTTCTTC
length: 16
V: TRBV5-1
D: TRBD1
size: .
J: TRBJ2-1

CDR3: CASSRDRAYNYGYTF
DNA: TGCGCCAGCAGCCGAGACAGGGCCTATAACTATGGCTACACCTTC
length: 15
V: TRBV4-3
D: TRBD1
size: .
J: TRBJ1-2

CDR3: CASSVVASSGNTIYF
DNA: TGTGCCAGCAGCGTAGTCGCCAGCTCTGGAAACACCATATATTTT
length: 15
V: TRBV9
D: .
size: .
J: TRBJ1-3

CDR3: CASSYGRGRENTEAFF
DNA: TGTGCCAGCAGTTACGGCAGGGGGCGAGAGAACACTGAAGCTTTCTTT
length: 16
V: TRBV6-5
D: TRBD1
size: .
J: TRBJ1-1

CDR3: CASSWGDTEAFF
DNA: TGTGCCAGTTCTTGGGGGGACACTGAAGCTTTCTTT
length: 12
V: TRBV19
D: .
size: once
J: TRBJ1-1

CDR3: CASSEAGVGSYEQYF
DNA: TGTGCCAGCAGTGAAGCCGGGGTCGGCTCCTACGAGCAGTACTTC
length: 15
V: TRBV25-1
D: .
size: .
J: TRBJ2-7

CDR3: CASSYLGQGASYGYTF
DNA: TGTGCCAGCAGTTACTTAGGACAGGGGGCCTCCTATGGCTACACCTTC
length: 16
V: TRBV6-5
D: TRBD1
size: .
J: TRBJ1-2

CDR3: CASSRLAAYEQYF
DNA: TGTGCCAGCAGCAGACTCGCTGCCTACGAGCAGTACTTC
length: 13
V: TRBV6-6
D: .
size: once
J: TRBJ2-7

CDR3: CASSLTGYSEQYF
DNA: TGTGCCAGCAGCTTAACAGGGTATTCCGAGCAGTACTTC
length: 13
V: TRBV7-9
D: .
size: .
J: TRBJ2-7

CDR3: CASSRGTSGTNEQFF
DNA: TGTGCCAGCAGCCGAGGGACTAGCGGGACCAATGAGCAGTTCTTC
length: 15
V: TRBV5-4
D: TRBD2
size: .
J: TRBJ2-1

CDR3: CASSVELGGEQYF
DNA: TGTGCCAGCAGCGTAGAACTGGGTGGCGAGCAGTACTTC
length: 13
V: TRBV9
D: .
size: .
J: TRBJ2-7

CDR3: CATSREGRYEQYF
DNA: TGTGCCACCAGCAGAGAGGGCCGATACGAGCAGTACTTC
length: 13
V: TRBV15
D: .
size: once
J: TRBJ2-7

CDR3: CASSLSLGTGNTIYF
DNA: TGTGCCAGCAGCTTGTCCCTAGGGACTGGAAACACCATATATTTT
length: 15
V: TRBV5-5
D: .
size: few
J: TRBJ1-3

CDR3: CASSYGGPRYEQYF
DNA: TGTGCCAGCAGTTATGGAGGGCCCAGGTACGAGCAGTACTTC
length: 14
V: TRBV6-5
D: .
size: .
J: TRBJ2-7

CDR3: CASSLGGAQPYEQYF
DNA: TGCGCCAGCAGCCTGGGAGGGGCACAGCCCTACGAGCAGTACTTC
length: 15
V: TRBV5-1
D: TRBD2
size: .
J: TRBJ2-7

CDR3: CASSQQGGQETQYF
DNA: TGTGCCAGCAGCCAACAGGGGGGCCAAGAGACCCAGTACTTC
length: 14
V: TRBV7-2
D: TRBD1
size: few
J: TRBJ2-5

CDR3: CASSQPGPQPQHF
DNA: TGTGCCAGCTCCCAACCAGGGCCTCAGCCCCAGCATTTT
length: 13
V: TRBV6-6
D: .
size: .
J: TRBJ1-5

CDR3: CAGGGLQNTEAFF
DNA: TGTGCCGGCGGGGGACTCCAGAACACTGAAGCTTTCTTT
length: 13
V: TRBV2
D: .
size: .
J: TRBJ1-1

CDR3: CASSFRGSGYNEQFF
DNA: TGTGCCAGCAGCTTTCGGGGAAGTGGCTACAATGAGCAGTTCTTC
length: 15
V: TRBV5-6
D: .
size: .
J: TRBJ2-1

CDR3: CASSLDRVKEKLFF
DNA: TGCGCCAGCAGCTTGGACAGGGTGAAGGAAAAACTGTTTTTT
length: 14
V: TRBV5-1
D: .
size: .
J: TRBJ1-4

CDR3: CASSMYSPDNSPLHF
DNA: TGTGCCAGTAGTATGTACAGCCCCGATAATTCACCCCTCCACTTT
length: 15
V: TRBV19
D: .
size: .
J: TRBJ1-6

CDR3: CASSFMVRKGEQYF
DNA: TGTGCCAGCAGTTTTATGGTCCGCAAAGGAGAGCAGTACTTC
length: 14
V: TRBV27
D: .
size: few
J: TRBJ2-7

CDR3: CASSPLEGVTNYGYTF
DNA: TGTGCCAGCTCACCACTAGAAGGGGTAACTAACTATGGCTACACCTTC
length: 16
V: TRBV18
D: .
size: .
J: TRBJ1-2

CDR3: CATDRELAFF
DNA: TGTGCCACCGACAGGGAGTTGGCTTTCTTT
length: 10
V: TRBV19
D: TRBD1
size: .
J: TRBJ1-1

CDR3: CASSLLGGNTDTQYF
DNA: TGTGCCAGCAGTTTATTAGGCGGGAACACAGATACGCAGTATTTT
length: 15
V: TRBV28
D: .
size: .
J: TRBJ2-3

CDR3: CASRGQWRRPQHF
DNA: TGTGCCAGCAGGGGACAGTGGAGGCGGCCCCAGCATTTT
length: 13
V: TRBV2
D: TRBD1
size: .
J: TRBJ1-5

CDR3: CASSLRGRNTEAFF
DNA: TGTGCCAGCAGCTTGCGAGGGCGAAACACTGAAGCTTTCTTT
length: 14
V: TRBV5-8
D: .
size: .
J: TRBJ1-1

CDR3: CASSGLAGPYEQYF
DNA: TGTGCCAGCAGTGGACTAGCGGGGCCCTACGAGCAGTACTTC
length: 14
V: TRBV27
D: TRBD2
size: .
J: TRBJ2-7

CDR3: CASSPAAGEGGYTF
DNA: TGTGCCAGCTCACCAGCGGCAGGGGAGGGCGGCTACACCTTC
length: 14
V: TRBV18
D: .
size: .
J: TRBJ1-2

CDR3: CASSLDLKETQYF
DNA: TGTGCCAGCAGCTTGGATCTTAAAGAGACCCAGTACTTC
length: 13
V: TRBV5-4
D: .
size: few
J: TRBJ2-5

CDR3: CASGNRRDPYNEQFF
DNA: TGTGCCAGCGGGAATCGGCGGGACCCCTACAATGAGCAGTTCTTC
length: 15
V: TRBV6-1
D: .
size: .
J: TRBJ2-1

CDR3: CASFPSGGTRELFF
DNA: TGTGCCAGTTTCCCTAGCGGGGGGACCCGGGAGCTGTTTTTT
length: 14
V: TRBV6-5
D: TRBD2
size: once
J: TRBJ2-2

CDR3: CASSPQANTGELFF
DNA: TGTGCCAGCAGTCCACAGGCGAACACCGGGGAGCTGTTTTTT
length: 14
V: TRBV25-1
D: .
size: .
J: TRBJ2-2

CDR3: CASSQGENTEAFF
DNA: TGTGCCAGCTCACAGGGAGAGAACACTGAAGCTTTCTTT
length: 13
V: TRBV18
D: .
size: .
J: TRBJ1-1

CDR3: CASSLTGQGTGNTIYF
DNA: TGTGCCAGCAGTTTAACTGGACAGGGTACCGGAAACACCATATATTTT
length: 16
V: TRBV27
D: TRBD1
size: .
J: TRBJ1-3

CDR3: CSVEEGGGPQHF
DNA: TGCAGCGTTGAAGAGGGCGGGGGGCCCCAGCATTTT
length: 12
V: TRBV29-1
D: .
size: .
J: TRBJ1-5

CDR3: CASASGANTEAFF
DNA: TGCGCCAGCGCGTCGGGTGCGAACACTGAAGCTTTCTTT
length: 13
V: TRBV5-1
D: .
size: .
J: TRBJ1-1

CDR3: CASSYFVGTGGSSPLHF
DNA: TGTGCCAGCAGCTACTTCGTGGGGACAGGGGGCAGTTCACCCCTCCACTTT
length: 17
V: TRBV7-9
D: TRBD1
size: .
J: TRBJ1-6